These T cell receptor beta chains were read from a single sample in a study of Ad26.COV2.S vaccination and SARS-CoV-2 variants. Sequenced by immunoSEQ multiplex PCR; TCRdb stores in-frame clones only, minus some. Of under 150,000 clones in the sample, approximately 90% were seen once. The sample in question was peripheral blood, obtained after recovery from COVID-19. Source of these receptors: a human donor who had recovered from COVID-19. CDR3s include the opening cysteine and the closing phenylalanine or tryptophan. The order of the fields is D gene, J gene, clone size, V gene, CDR3 protein, CDR3 DNA. A D gene is named only where the DNA matches it firmly. The size of a clone is reported for some rows only, either as once, few or many, or as a class for expanded clones.

>-|TRBJ2-7|few|TRBV6-5
CASSLWGIGAYEQYF
TGTGCCAGCAGCCTCTGGGGGATCGGGGCCTACGAGCAGTACTTC
>-|TRBJ2-7|once|TRBV20-1
CSARPFEEQYF
TGCAGTGCTAGGCCCTTCGAGGAGCAGTACTTC
>-|TRBJ2-7|-|TRBV11-2
CASSLRDLKQYF
TGTGCCAGCAGCTTAAGGGATCTGAAGCAGTACTTC
>-|TRBJ1-4|-|TRBV10-2
CASSETGRGEKLFF
TGCGCCAGCAGTGAAACAGGGAGGGGTGAAAAACTGTTTTTT
>TRBD1|TRBJ1-5|-|TRBV30
CALGQGSNQPQHF
TGTGCCTTGGGACAGGGAAGCAATCAGCCCCAGCATTTT
>-|TRBJ1-5|-|TRBV7-2
CASSPEGIQPQHF
TGTGCCAGCAGCCCGGAAGGGATTCAGCCCCAGCATTTT
>TRBD2|TRBJ2-1|few|TRBV9
CASSTPTSGEVYNEQFF
TGTGCCAGCAGCACCCCGACTAGCGGGGAAGTCTACAATGAGCAGTTCTTC
>-|TRBJ2-3|-|TRBV10-2
CASRDARDTQYF
TGCGCCAGCAGGGATGCTAGGGATACGCAGTATTTT
>-|TRBJ2-1|once|TRBV9
CASSVEDTTYNEQFF
TGTGCCAGCAGCGTAGAGGACACCACCTACAATGAGCAGTTCTTC
>-|TRBJ1-1|-|TRBV20-1
CSAAARSEAFF
TGCAGTGCTGCCGCCCGTAGTGAAGCTTTCTTT
>-|TRBJ2-7|-|TRBV9
CASSAGLNYEQYF
TGTGCCAGCAGCGCCGGACTGAACTACGAGCAGTACTTC
>TRBD1|TRBJ2-2|once|TRBV5-6
CASSGRTGDGELFF
TGTGCCAGCAGCGGACGGACAGGGGACGGGGAGCTGTTTTTT
>-|TRBJ2-2|-|TRBV5-3
CARSLVSLAGELFF
TGTGCCAGAAGCTTAGTCTCGCTAGCCGGGGAGCTGTTTTTT
>-|TRBJ1-1|-|TRBV30
CAWRGGMNTEAFF
TGTGCCTGGAGGGGGGGTATGAACACTGAAGCTTTCTTT
>-|TRBJ2-3|-|TRBV19
CASTIGKSADTQYF
TGTGCCAGTACCATCGGGAAGAGCGCAGATACGCAGTATTTT
>-|TRBJ2-7|-|TRBV5-5
CASSRGSSYEQYF
TGTGCCAGCAGCCGGGGGAGCTCCTACGAGCAGTACTTC
>TRBD1|TRBJ1-1|-|TRBV7-9
CASSRQGYTEAFF
TGTGCCAGCAGCCGACAGGGGTACACTGAAGCTTTCTTT
>-|TRBJ1-4|-|TRBV28
CASSSPTAATNEKLFF
TGTGCCAGCAGTTCCCCCACGGCAGCAACTAATGAAAAACTGTTTTTT
>-|TRBJ2-1|-|TRBV5-4
CASSLEGTNEQFF
TGTGCCAGCAGCTTGGAGGGGACTAATGAGCAGTTCTTC
>-|TRBJ1-2|-|TRBV6-6
CASTPQREGNYGYTF
TGTGCCAGCACCCCCCAACGGGAGGGAAACTATGGCTACACCTTC
>-|TRBJ1-2|-|TRBV7-2
CASSLEAGLRGYTF
TGTGCCAGCAGCTTGGAGGCGGGGCTTCGGGGCTACACCTTC
>TRBD1|TRBJ2-2|-|TRBV5-6
CASSLLDRDTGELFF
TGTGCCAGCAGCTTGTTGGACAGGGACACCGGGGAGCTGTTTTTT
>TRBD2|TRBJ2-1|-|TRBV2
CASSWSGGVNNEQFF
TGTGCCAGCAGTTGGAGCGGGGGGGTTAACAATGAGCAGTTCTTC
>TRBD1|TRBJ2-3|few|TRBV2
CASSPRGQGLDTQYF
TGTGCCAGCAGCCCCCGGGGACAGGGTCTAGATACGCAGTATTTT
>-|TRBJ1-6|-|TRBV4-3
CASSQVGQGFSPLHF
TGCGCCAGCAGCCAAGTCGGGCAGGGTTTTTCACCCCTCCACTTT
>TRBD2|TRBJ2-3|-|TRBV7-8
CASSLGGGVVDTQYF
TGTGCCAGCAGCTTAGGTGGGGGGGTGGTAGATACGCAGTATTTT
>-|TRBJ1-5|-|TRBV4-2
CASSQVGGTSQPQHF
TGTGCCAGCAGCCAAGTTGGGGGGACCAGTCAGCCCCAGCATTTT
>-|TRBJ2-7|-|TRBV5-8
CASSTWTVNSYEQYF
TGTGCCAGCAGCACATGGACAGTTAACTCCTACGAGCAGTACTTC
>TRBD1|TRBJ1-2|-|TRBV2
CAILRTGGVYGGYTF
TGTGCCATCCTAAGGACAGGGGGCGTTTATGGAGGCTACACCTTC
>-|TRBJ2-2|-|TRBV13
CASSLGRLALGGGELFF
TGTGCCAGCAGCTTAGGACGTCTAGCCCTTGGTGGCGGGGAGCTGTTTTTT
>-|TRBJ1-1|once|TRBV2
CASPPGTPNTEAFF
TGTGCCAGCCCCCCCGGGACACCGAACACTGAAGCTTTCTTT
>TRBD1|TRBJ1-5|-|TRBV7-2
CASSITGGRSQPQHF
TGTGCCAGCAGCATAACAGGGGGCCGTAGTCAGCCCCAGCATTTT
>-|TRBJ1-3|-|TRBV6-5
CASSSGTSGNTIYF
TGTGCCAGCTCCAGTGGCACCTCTGGAAACACCATATATTTT
>-|TRBJ2-5|-|TRBV27
CASSSIGARGETQYF
TGTGCCAGCAGCTCCATCGGGGCTCGAGGAGAGACCCAGTACTTC
>-|TRBJ2-3|-|TRBV5-6
CASEWGAGDTQYF
TGTGCCAGCGAATGGGGGGCCGGCGATACGCAGTATTTT
>TRBD1|TRBJ1-3|-|TRBV7-9
CASSLGPGQGAYTIYF
TGTGCCAGCAGCTTAGGCCCGGGGCAGGGGGCCTACACCATATATTTT
>-|TRBJ2-1|-|TRBV14
CASSPPQYNEQFF
TGTGCCAGCAGCCCCCCTCAGTACAATGAGCAGTTCTTC
>-|TRBJ2-5|-|TRBV5-4
CASSSRGYPQETQYF
TGTGCCAGCAGCTCCCGGGGATATCCCCAAGAGACCCAGTACTTC
>-|TRBJ2-2|-|TRBV10-3
CAVQGTVNTGELFF
TGTGCCGTTCAGGGGACTGTGAACACCGGGGAGCTGTTTTTT
>TRBD1|TRBJ2-3|-|TRBV9
CASSPGQGTDTQYF
TGTGCCAGCAGCCCAGGACAGGGGACAGATACGCAGTATTTT
>-|TRBJ2-7|-|TRBV28
CASSLPGATSEQYF
TGTGCCAGCAGTTTACCGGGGGCTACTAGCGAGCAGTACTTC
>TRBD2|TRBJ2-1|-|TRBV19
CASSRVAGVLSSYNEQFF
TGTGCCAGTAGTCGTGTAGCGGGGGTGCTGAGCTCCTACAATGAGCAGTTCTTC
>-|TRBJ2-7|-|TRBV28
CASSRDSGKYF
TGTGCCAGCAGTCGGGACTCTGGGAAGTACTTC
>-|TRBJ2-1|-|TRBV4-1
CASSHSYNEQFF
TGCGCCAGCAGCCATAGTTACAATGAGCAGTTCTTC
>TRBD1|TRBJ1-2|-|TRBV6-5
CASSYSTDRAYGYTF
TGTGCCAGCAGTTACTCGACGGACAGGGCCTATGGCTACACCTTC
>-|TRBJ2-3|-|TRBV20-1
CSASKISFRTDTQYF
TGCAGTGCTAGTAAAATCTCTTTCCGCACAGATACGCAGTATTTT
>-|TRBJ1-4|-|TRBV15
CATSRFGRNEKLFF
TGTGCCACCAGCAGATTCGGCCGAAATGAAAAACTGTTTTTT
>-|TRBJ1-5|many|TRBV2
CASRGVVRNNQPQHF
TGTGCCAGCAGGGGAGTGGTCCGCAATAATCAGCCCCAGCATTTT
>-|TRBJ2-1|-|TRBV6-6
CASSSTTPDEQFF
TGTGCCAGCAGTTCAACGACCCCGGATGAGCAGTTCTTC